This T cell receptor (beta chain) was identified in a study of T-cell reconstitution after alpha-beta-depleted transplantation in children. A TCRbeta library incorporating unique molecular identifiers was prepared. TCRdb re-called the PCR reads with MiXCR, one entry per CDR3 protein. The repertoire holds just over 350,000 distinct CDR3 sequences, about an eighth seen once, with approximately 4.2% in the top ten. The V and J ends lost 1 base and 8 bases, in that order; junction bases with no gene match: 2. The germline V gene encodes CDR1 DFQATT and CDR2 SNEGSKA (reference sequence). This CDR3 contains 12 residues.

The receptor was isolated from a human donor who donated a stem cell graft to a child with Fanconi anemia. V usage is TRBV20-1 and J usage is TRBJ1-3; 7 positions agree with TRBD1. The sequenced sample was PBMCs, obtained from the stem cell graft. The CDR3 sequence is CSARGQGDTIYF. Here the CDR3 DNA reads TGCAGTGCTAGAGGACAGGGCGACACCATATATTTT.